This TCR beta chain stems from a study of CD8+CD57+ T cells in acquired aplastic anemia. In the study overall: Sorted CD4+ plus CD8+ cells gave DNA averaging about 3 ug.

Patients who underwent sequencing had shown CD8+CD57+ cell expansion by flow cytometry. According to the study, genomic DNA was the template for TCR beta VDJ and CDR3 profiling. TCRdb independently ran MiXCR on the reads; one entry per CDR3 protein. This sample has around 430,000 distinct CDR3 sequences; around a third occur once, and the top ten carry less than 1%. The sample holds a few counts of this clonotype. This TCR was sampled from a human donor with aplastic anemia. Material: sorted CD4+, CD8+, or CD8+CD57+ T cells (not recorded which) from PBMCs.

Here the CDR3 DNA reads TGTGCCAGTAGTACGGGGACAGGGGTGCACCAGCCCCAGCATTTT. It yields the protein CASSTGTGVHQPQHF. The chain employs TRBV19 and TRBJ1-5; 10 bases are a match to TRBD1. V lost 4 bases, J lost 7 bases, and 7 bases stayed unmatched. This CDR3 spans 15 amino acids. CDR1 and CDR2 (germline): LNHDA, SQIVND (reference sequence).